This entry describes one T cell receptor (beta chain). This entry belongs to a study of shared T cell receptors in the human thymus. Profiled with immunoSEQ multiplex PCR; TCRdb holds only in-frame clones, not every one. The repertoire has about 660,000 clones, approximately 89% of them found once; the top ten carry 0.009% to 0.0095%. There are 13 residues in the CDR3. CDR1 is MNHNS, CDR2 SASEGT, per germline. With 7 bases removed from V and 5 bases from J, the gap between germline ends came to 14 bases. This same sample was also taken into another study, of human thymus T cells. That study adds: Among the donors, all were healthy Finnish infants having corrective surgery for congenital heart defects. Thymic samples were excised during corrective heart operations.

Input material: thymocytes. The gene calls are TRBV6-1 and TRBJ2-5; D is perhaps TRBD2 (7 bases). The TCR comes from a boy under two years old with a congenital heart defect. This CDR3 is CASNTTGGETQYF. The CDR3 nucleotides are TGTGCCAGCAACACGACGGGGGGCGAGACCCAGTACTTC.